This T cell receptor beta chain was profiled in a study of cytomegalovirus exposure and HLA in healthy donors. V gave up 0 bases and J gave up 0 bases, with 18 bases separating them. Germline-derived CDR1 and CDR2 are MGHRA and YSYEKL. This CDR3 region has 19 residues. For this clone: The antigen remains unidentified.

Study-wide results and limits: Solely CMV serostatus was available to characterize immune exposure.

A multiplex PCR was run with 60 Vbeta primers and 13 Jbeta primers. Generated by immunoSEQ multiplex PCR, the TCRdb table keeps only in-frame clones and is missing some. The sample carries approximately 110,000 clones, around 77% recorded once. The receptor's source is a woman younger than 45 in good health and CMV-seropositive. This rearrangement joins TRBV4-1 to TRBJ1-5; D may be TRBD1 (5 bases). The sample was PBMCs. As DNA, the CDR3 is TGCGCCAGCAGCCAAGAAGTCGTCGGACAAGGATTTAGCAATCAGCCCCAGCATTTT. This translates into CASSQEVVGQGFSNQPQHF.